What follows are 14 T cell receptor beta chains derived from one specimen sequenced in a study of cytomegalovirus exposure and HLA in healthy donors. PCR used 60 Vbeta primers and 13 Jbeta primers. Some clones are missing from TCRdb's copy, which holds only in-frame ones; the method was immunoSEQ multiplex PCR. The repertoire holds approximately 110,000 clones, with about 78% as singletons. Specimen: PBMCs. These receptors were taken from a woman in her thirties or forties in good health and CMV-seropositive.

CDR3 in DNA: TGTGCCACCAGCAGGGAGACAGGGGGTTATGGCTACACCTTC. Translating gives CATSRETGGYGYTF. This rearrangement joins TRBV15 to TRBJ1-2, with TRBD1 identical over 9 bases. V lost 3 bases, J lost 5 bases, and 4 bases stayed unmatched. The CDR3 runs to 14 residues. Germline-derived CDR1 and CDR2 are LNHNV and YYDKDF (reference sequence).

The chain carries TRBV13 and TRBJ2-3; D uncertain. V was trimmed by 4 bases and J by 1 base, leaving 12 bases between them. This CDR3 has 15 amino acids. The germline CDR1 and CDR2 sequences are PRHDT and FYEKMQ (reference sequence). The CDR3 region has the DNA TGTGCCAGCAGCTCGACACTGTGTGGCACAGATACGCAGTATTTT. Its protein product is CASSSTLCGTDTQYF. Combining the CDR3 with reference TRBV13 and TRBJ2-3 gives the whole variable domain AAGVIQSPRHLIKEKRETATLKCYPIPRHDTVYWYQQGPGQDPQFLISFYEKMQSDKGSIPDRFSAQQFSDYHSELNMSSLELGDSALYFCASSSTLCGTDTQYFGPGTRLTVL.

The J gene is TRBJ1-3, the V gene TRBV7-6; D may be TRBD1 (5 bases). This CDR3 comprises 15 residues. Germline CDR1 SGHVS, CDR2 FNYEAQ. V shed 0 bases and J shed 0 bases, with 6 bases lying between them. Here the CDR3 DNA reads TGTGCCAGCAGCTTAGCTGACAGCTCTGGAAACACCATATATTTT. Translation: CASSLADSSGNTIYF.

The rearrangement uses TRBV7-9 and TRBJ1-2, with D perhaps matching TRBD1 (6 bases). The ends were cut back, 4 bases at V and 8 bases at J, with 17 bases in the middle. The germline CDR1 and CDR2 sequences are SEHNR and FQNEAQ (reference sequence). The CDR3 consists of 14 residues. The CDR3 region is CASSSGQRIWGYTF. Here the CDR3 DNA reads TGTGCCAGCAGCTCCGGACAGAGAATATGGGGCTACACCTTC. Using reference TRBV7-9 and TRBJ1-2 for the parts outside the CDR3, the full variable domain is DTGVSQNPRHKITKRGQNVTFRCDPISEHNRLYWYRQTLGQGPEFLTYFQNEAQLEKSRLLSDRFSAERPKGSFSTLEIQRTEQGDSAMYLCASSSGQRIWGYTFGSGTRLTVV.

The chain is built from TRBV10-3 and TRBJ1-1; 8 bases align to TRBD1. The CDR3 contains 16 residues. Trimming took 4 bases from V and 4 from J; bases not matched to a gene: 11. Per the germline V gene, CDR1 is ENHRY and CDR2 is SYGVKD. The CDR3: CAISVAGGAGSTEAFF. The CDR3 region has the DNA TGTGCCATCAGTGTGGCAGGGGGCGCGGGGAGCACTGAAGCTTTCTTT.

This chain links TRBV29-1 with TRBJ1-1; TRBD1 might be the D (6 bases). Germline V gene data show CDR1 as SQVTM and CDR2 as ANQGSEA. The CDR3 totals 14 residues. V was shortened by 6 bases and J by 1 base, with 15 bases between the two germline ends. Here the CDR3 DNA reads TGCAGCGTACCAAGGACAGTGACGAACACTGAAGCTTTCTTT. This codes for CSVPRTVTNTEAFF.

The V call is TRBV7-3, the J call TRBJ2-3; TRBD2 might be the D (7 bases). Germline V lookup: CDR1 SGHTA, CDR2 FQGTGA. V was pared by 1 base and J by 9 bases, with 20 bases between. The CDR3 extends over 16 amino acids. The CDR3 spells CASSLRVGGARMTQYF. For the CDR3, the DNA is TGTGCCAGCAGCTTAAGGGTGGGGGGGGCCAGGATGACGCAGTATTTT.

The gene calls are TRBV7-2 and TRBJ2-1; tentatively, D is TRBD2 (6 bases). This CDR3 region has 14 residues. V was trimmed by 5 bases and J by 6 bases, leaving 14 bases between them. Germline CDR1 and CDR2: SGHTA and FQGNSA. The CDR3: CASSPRGSGNEQFF. CDR3 nucleotide sequence: TGTGCCAGCAGCCCCCGGGGTAGCGGCAATGAGCAGTTCTTC.

V gene TRBV2 combines with J gene TRBJ1-2, with a possible D match to TRBD1 (6 bases). CDR1 is SNHLY and CDR2 is FYNNEI in the germline V gene. The CDR3 has 15 residues. The V end lost 6 bases, the J end lost 4 bases, and 18 bases lay between the germline ends. The CDR3 here is CASRTPRQGTYGYTF. As DNA, the CDR3 is TGTGCCAGCAGGACCCCACGCCAGGGGACCTATGGCTACACCTTC.

This chain uses TRBV5-1 with TRBJ2-3; D is uncertain. The CDR3 runs to 13 residues. CDR1 SGHRS and CDR2 YFSETQ come from the germline V gene. V lost 0 bases to trimming and J lost 4 bases, with 6 bases between them. The DNA for the CDR3 is TGCGCCAGCAGCTTGGCCGGTGCAGATACGCAGTATTTT. This gives the protein CASSLAGADTQYF. The whole variable domain, filled in from reference TRBV5-1 and TRBJ2-3, reads KAGVTQTPRYLIKTRGQQVTLSCSPISGHRSVSWYQQTPGQGLQFLFEYFSETQRNKGNFPGRFSGRQFSNSRSEMNVSTLELGDSALYLCASSLAGADTQYFGPGTRLTVL.

The J gene is TRBJ2-1, the V gene TRBV15; perhaps TRBD1 as D (6 bases). CDR3 length: 15 amino acids. Germline values: CDR1 LNHNV, CDR2 YYDKDF (reference sequence). The germline V and J ends were trimmed by 3 bases and 3 bases, with 12 bases remaining between them. CDR3 nucleotide sequence: TGTGCCACCAGCAGGGCGACAGGCGACTACAATGAGCAGTTCTTC. It translates to CATSRATGDYNEQFF.

This rearrangement joins TRBV2 to TRBJ1-5, with 7 nucleotides matching TRBD1. Germline CDR1 is SNHLY and CDR2 is FYNNEI. The CDR3 totals 16 residues. With 4 bases clipped from V and 2 bases from J, the junction kept 8 bases outside the gene matches. This CDR3 is CASSATGDRGNQPQHF. For the CDR3, the DNA is TGTGCCAGCAGTGCTACAGGGGACCGGGGCAATCAGCCCCAGCATTTT.

This clone was seen only once. This rearrangement joins TRBV6-5 to TRBJ1-5; possibly TRBD1 for D (6 bases). V was shortened by 0 bases and J by 6 bases, with 15 bases between the two germline ends. The CDR3 is 16 residues long. The germline CDR1 and CDR2 sequences are MNHEY and SVGAGI. CDR3 DNA sequence: TGTGCCAGCAGTTACTCTCCAGGGGAAATAAGTCAGCCCCAGCATTTT. Amino acid sequence: CASSYSPGEISQPQHF.

The CDR3 region is CASRSRLNTEAFF. The CDR3 DNA reads TGTGCCAGTAGGAGCAGACTCAACACTGAAGCTTTCTTT. This sequence joins TRBV19 and TRBJ1-1; no definite D call. Germline CDR1 LNHDA, CDR2 SQIVND (reference sequence). CDR3 size: 13 residues. V was pared by 6 bases and J by 2 bases, with 10 bases between.